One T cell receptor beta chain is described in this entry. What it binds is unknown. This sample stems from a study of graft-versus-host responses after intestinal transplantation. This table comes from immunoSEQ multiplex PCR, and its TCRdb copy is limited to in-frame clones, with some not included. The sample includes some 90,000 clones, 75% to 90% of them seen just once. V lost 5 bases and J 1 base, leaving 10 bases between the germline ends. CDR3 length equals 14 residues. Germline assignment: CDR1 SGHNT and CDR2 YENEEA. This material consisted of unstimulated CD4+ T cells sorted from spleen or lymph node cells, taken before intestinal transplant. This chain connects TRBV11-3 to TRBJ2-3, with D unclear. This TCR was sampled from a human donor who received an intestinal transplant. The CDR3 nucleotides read TGTGCCAGCAGCCCACACCGTGGCACAGATACGCAGTATTTT. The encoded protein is CASSPHRGTDTQYF.